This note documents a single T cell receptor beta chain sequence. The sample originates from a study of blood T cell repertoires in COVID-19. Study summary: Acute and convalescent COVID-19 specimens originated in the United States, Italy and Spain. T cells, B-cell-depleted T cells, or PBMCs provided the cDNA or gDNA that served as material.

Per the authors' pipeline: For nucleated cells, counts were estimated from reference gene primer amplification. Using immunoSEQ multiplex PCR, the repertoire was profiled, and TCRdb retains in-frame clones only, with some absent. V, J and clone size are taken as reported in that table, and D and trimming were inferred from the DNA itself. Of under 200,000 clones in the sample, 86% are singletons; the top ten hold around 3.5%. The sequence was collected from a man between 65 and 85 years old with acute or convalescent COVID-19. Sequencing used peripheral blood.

CDR3 in DNA: TGTGCCAGCAGCCCTTACAGCACAAGCTACACCTTC. This gives the protein CASSPYSTSYTF. The chain employs TRBV7-2 and TRBJ1-2; unclear D gene. Germline lookup yields CDR1 SGHTA and CDR2 FQGNSA. Trimming took 5 bases from V and 9 from J, leaving 13 bases between them. This CDR3 spans 12 amino acids.